This entry lists 11 T cell receptor beta chains sequenced from one sample in a study of shared clonotypes between healthy human individuals. Profiling relied on immunoSEQ multiplex PCR, and the TCRdb table lists in-frame clones only, not all of them. The sample shows about 2,200,000 clones, roughly 91% of them seen only once. CD45RO-negative CD8 cells positively selected for CCR7 made up the naive population, which excluded terminally differentiated effector memory CD45RA+ cells. Sequenced material: naive CD8+ T cells from PBMCs. These TCRs come from a man aged 18 to 29 in good health. Some clones in this sample may be carry-over from other donors' samples.

V is TRBV15 and J is TRBJ1-2, with TRBD1 as a possible D gene (5 bases). The germline gives CDR1 LNHNV, CDR2 YYDKDF (reference sequence). Trimming removed 5 bases at V and 4 bases at J, with 23 bases between. There are 17 residues in the CDR3. The CDR3 region is CATSHIGPRQNSYGYTF. The CDR3 coding sequence is TGTGCCACCAGCCACATCGGGCCTCGACAGAACTCCTATGGCTACACCTTC.

The J gene is TRBJ2-5, the V gene TRBV6-6; perhaps TRBD1 as D (6 bases). V lost 8 bases and J lost 4, with 14 bases in between. The CDR3 totals 13 residues. The germline gives CDR1 MNHNY, CDR2 SVGAGI (reference sequence). The CDR3 is CASGLQGPETQYF. CDR3 DNA sequence: TGTGCCAGCGGCCTACAGGGTCCAGAGACCCAGTACTTC.

The chain employs TRBV10-3 and TRBJ2-1; possibly TRBD2 for D (6 bases). Germline V gene data show CDR1 as ENHRY and CDR2 as SYGVKD. The V end was cut by 6 bases, the J end by 1 base, with 19 bases between. The CDR3 length is 17 residues. The CDR3 DNA reads as TGTGCCATCAGCCCAAACGCGGGAATGGGATCCTACAATGAGCAGTTCTTC. Encoded protein: CAISPNAGMGSYNEQFF.

The genes are TRBV7-9 and TRBJ2-3; D is ambiguous. The germline CDR1 and CDR2 sequences are SEHNR and FQNEAQ (reference sequence). CDR3 size: 14 residues. Deletions cut 1 base from V and 5 bases from J, with 10 bases between. DNA for the CDR3: TGTGCCAGCAGCTTAGTAGCTGGTGGAGATACGCAGTATTTT. Its protein is CASSLVAGGDTQYF.

V and J are TRBV7-9 and TRBJ2-1; 10 bases are shared with TRBD1. This CDR3 is 15 amino acids long. Trimming took 5 bases from V and 7 from J; bases not matched to a gene: 8. Per the germline V gene, CDR1 is SEHNR and CDR2 is FQNEAQ (reference sequence). The CDR3 sequence is CASSTRDRGANEQFF. CDR3 in DNA: TGTGCCAGCAGCACCCGGGACAGGGGTGCAAATGAGCAGTTCTTC. The full variable domain, completed using reference TRBV7-9 and TRBJ2-1, is DTGVSQNPRHKITKRGQNVTFRCDPISEHNRLYWYRQTLGQGPEFLTYFQNEAQLEKSRLLSDRFSAERPKGSFSTLEIQRTEQGDSAMYLCASSTRDRGANEQFFGPGTRLTVL.

Notes on this clone: Other DNA sequences of this sample code for an identical CDR3. The rearrangement links TRBV4-2 to TRBJ2-7; D is uncertain. Germline-derived CDR1 and CDR2 are LGHNA and YNFKEQ. There are 15 residues in the CDR3. V lost 0 bases, J lost 1 base, and 10 bases lay in between. CDR3 nucleotides: TGTGCCAGCAGCCAAGATCGGGCATCTTCCTACGAGCAGTACTTC. Protein: CASSQDRASSYEQYF.

The V call is TRBV30, the J call TRBJ2-2; the match to TRBD2 covers 8 bases. CDR1 is GTSNPN and CDR2 is SVGIG in the germline V gene (reference sequence). V lost 4 bases to trimming and J lost 7 bases; unmatched junction nucleotides: 2. This CDR3 has 12 amino acids. In nucleotides, the CDR3 is TGTGCCTGGATGGCGGGAGGCGGGGAGCTGTTTTTT. This encodes CAWMAGGGELFF.

The rearrangement uses TRBV9 and TRBJ1-2; D is unresolved. The V gene's germline CDR1 is SGDLS and CDR2 YYNGEE. Trimming left V 4 bases short and J 6 bases short, with 7 bases between. CDR3 length: 11 amino acids. The CDR3 DNA reads TGTGCCAGCAGCCCCTGGGATGGCTACACCTTC. Amino acid sequence: CASSPWDGYTF. The whole variable domain, filled in from reference TRBV9 and TRBJ1-2, reads DSGVTQTPKHLITATGQRVTLRCSPRSGDLSVYWYQQSLDQGLQFLIQYYNGEERAKGNILERFSAQQFPDLHSELNLSSLELGDSALYFCASSPWDGYTFGSGTRLTVV.

This clone was observed once. In DNA, the CDR3 is TGTGCCAGTAGGGAGGGCCACGAGCAGTACTTC. Translated: CASREGHEQYF. The rearrangement uses TRBV19 and TRBJ2-7, with D possibly being TRBD2 (6 bases). There are 11 residues in the CDR3. Germline CDR1 LNHDA, CDR2 SQIVND (reference sequence). V lost 6 bases to trimming and J lost 5 bases, with 8 bases between them.

V is TRBV29-1 and J is TRBJ2-3; TRBD2 matches at 7 bases. CDR3 length: 15 amino acids. V shed 3 bases, J shed 3 bases, and the junction held 9 bases outside the gene matches. Germline-derived CDR1 and CDR2 are SQVTM and ANQGSEA. The CDR3 sequence is CSVDAGVRRTDTQYF. The CDR3 DNA follows: TGCAGCGTTGACGCGGGAGTCCGGAGGACAGATACGCAGTATTTT.

The chain uses TRBV19 and TRBJ2-3, with D perhaps assigned TRBD1 or TRBD2 (5 bases each). The V gene lost 1 base and the J gene lost 0 bases, with 11 bases spanning the gap. From germline, CDR1 is LNHDA and CDR2 SQIVND (reference sequence). This CDR3 spans 16 amino acids. The CDR3 DNA follows: TGTGCCAGTAGTATAGGAGGGGCCTCTAGCACAGATACGCAGTATTTT. As protein: CASSIGGASSTDTQYF.